The 12 T cell receptor beta chains listed next were all sequenced from one sample in a study of cytomegalovirus exposure and HLA in healthy donors. 60 Vbeta and 13 Jbeta primers were used in PCR. TCRdb's copy holds only in-frame clones and misses some; the assay was immunoSEQ multiplex PCR. Counted here are roughly 26,000 clones, approximately 70% occurring once; the ten biggest clones make up roughly 4.4%. Source material: PBMCs. The receptors were gathered from a woman between 45 and 65 years old in good health and CMV-seronegative.

The gene calls are TRBV10-2 and TRBJ1-1, with a tentative D call TRBD1 (5 bases). Trimming stripped 6 bases from V and 3 bases from J, with 14 bases between. CDR3 size: 14 residues. Germline CDR1 WSHSY, CDR2 SAAADI. The CDR3, as DNA: TGCGCCAGCAGCCGGACAAAAGAGCACACTGAAGCTTTCTTT. Translated: CASSRTKEHTEAFF.

This clone was seen once. The chain joins TRBV19 to TRBJ1-1; D is uncertain. The CDR3 loop spans 13 amino acids. V was shortened by 5 bases and J by 0 bases, with 7 bases between the two germline ends. The V gene's germline CDR1 is LNHDA and CDR2 SQIVND (reference sequence). CDR3 sequence (DNA): TGTGCCAGTAGTTTCCAGTTGAACACTGAAGCTTTCTTT. This gives the protein CASSFQLNTEAFF.

This chain uses TRBV6-4 with TRBJ1-6; D unresolved. Trimming stripped 6 bases from V and 0 bases from J, with 9 bases between. This CDR3 is 15 amino acids long. Germline V lookup: CDR1 MRHNA, CDR2 SNTAGT. The CDR3 DNA sequence: TGTGCCAGCAGGCAGGAAAGCTCCTATAATTCACCCCTCCACTTT. It is translated as CASRQESSYNSPLHF.

The chain links TRBV29-1 to TRBJ2-3, with TRBD1 as a possible D gene (6 bases). Trimming left V 5 bases short and J 4 bases short, with 13 bases between. CDR3 length: 13 residues. Germline-derived CDR1 and CDR2 are SQVTM and ANQGSEA. CDR3 coding DNA: TGCAGCGTTACTGGGGGCCCCCCAGATACGCAGTATTTT. This translates into CSVTGGPPDTQYF.

V is TRBV6-1 and J is TRBJ1-5; D may be TRBD1 (6 bases). In germline, CDR1 is MNHNS, CDR2 SASEGT. The CDR3 covers 16 residues. Trimming cost V 4 bases and J 7 bases, with 20 bases left between them. CDR3 coding DNA: TGTGCCAGCAGTGCGCGTCAGTCGGGGGGCAGGCAGCCCCAGCATTTT. It translates to CASSARQSGGRQPQHF.

This chain uses TRBV15 with TRBJ2-7; a weak D match, TRBD1 (5 bases). This CDR3 is built from 15 residues. Trimming took 3 bases from V and 7 from J, leaving 19 bases between them. The germline gives CDR1 LNHNV, CDR2 YYDKDF (reference sequence). The CDR3, as DNA: TGTGCCACCAGCAGCCCCTCGAGTGGGGCGAGTGAGCAGTACTTC. This encodes CATSSPSSGASEQYF.

V and J are TRBV5-1 and TRBJ2-7; maybe TRBD2 (6 bases). Trimming cost V 0 bases and J 9 bases, with 16 bases left between them. CDR1 is SGHRS, CDR2 YFSETQ, per germline. This CDR3 is 14 amino acids long. The CDR3 reads CASSLGDFQRGQYF. The CDR3 coding sequence is TGCGCCAGCAGCTTGGGGGACTTCCAACGTGGGCAGTACTTC.

The chain couples TRBV4-1 to TRBJ1-1; the D gene is possibly TRBD1 (5 bases). The CDR3 contains 13 residues. V was pared by 1 base and J by 6 bases, with 9 bases between. From germline, CDR1 is MGHRA and CDR2 YSYEKL. The CDR3 bases are TGCGCCAGCAGCCAAGTACAAGGGGCTGAAGCTTTCTTT. It codes for CASSQVQGAEAFF.

This CDR3 is CSVGRGANYGYTF. The CDR3 bases are TGCAGCGTTGGAAGGGGCGCTAACTATGGCTACACCTTC. This chain connects TRBV29-1 to TRBJ1-2; a possible D gene is TRBD1 (5 bases). Germline V gives CDR1 SQVTM, CDR2 ANQGSEA. Trimming left V 4 bases short and J 0 bases short, with 9 bases between. The CDR3 has 13 residues.

The V gene is TRBV29-1, the J gene TRBJ2-2; 10 bases agree with TRBD2. Germline values: CDR1 SQVTM, CDR2 ANQGSEA. The J segment lost 7 bases and the V segment lost 4 bases, leaving 0 bases of the junction unmatched. This CDR3 has 12 residues. CDR3 region: CSVGLAGGELFF. The CDR3 DNA reads as TGCAGCGTTGGACTAGCGGGCGGGGAGCTGTTTTTT.

The chain joins TRBV20-1 to TRBJ2-3, with no clear D. Germline V gene sequence: CDR1 DFQATT, CDR2 SNEGSKA (reference sequence). V was shortened by 5 bases and J by 10 bases, with 10 bases between the two germline ends. This CDR3 has 10 amino acids. The CDR3 here is CSAGPGSQYF. CDR3 sequence (DNA): TGCAGTGCTGGCCCGGGTTCGCAGTATTTT.

This clone was seen once. This rearrangement joins TRBV5-1 to TRBJ1-2, with 7 bases that match TRBD1. The V and J ends lost 5 bases and 5 bases, in that order; junction bases with no gene match: 6. In germline, CDR1 is SGHRS, CDR2 YFSETQ. This CDR3 comprises 13 residues. The CDR3 loop is CASSPRTGYGYTF. CDR3 sequence (DNA): TGCGCCAGCAGTCCCCGGACAGGTTATGGCTACACCTTC. Using reference TRBV5-1 and TRBJ1-2 for the parts outside the CDR3, the full variable domain is KAGVTQTPRYLIKTRGQQVTLSCSPISGHRSVSWYQQTPGQGLQFLFEYFSETQRNKGNFPGRFSGRQFSNSRSEMNVSTLELGDSALYLCASSPRTGYGYTFGSGTRLTVV.